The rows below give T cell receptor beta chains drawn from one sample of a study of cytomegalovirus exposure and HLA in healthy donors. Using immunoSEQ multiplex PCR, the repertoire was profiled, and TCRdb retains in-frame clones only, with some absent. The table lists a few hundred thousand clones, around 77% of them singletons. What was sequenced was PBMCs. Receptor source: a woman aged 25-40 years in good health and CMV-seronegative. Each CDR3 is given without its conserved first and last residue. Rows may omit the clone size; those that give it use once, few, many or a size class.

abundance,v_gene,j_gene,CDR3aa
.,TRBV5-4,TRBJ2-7,ASSSQLAGGTIY
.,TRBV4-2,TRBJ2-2,ASSQQGLAGETGELF
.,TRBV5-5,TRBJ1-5,ASSRTGTVFSSNQPQH
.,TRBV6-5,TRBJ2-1,ASSWTGYNEQF
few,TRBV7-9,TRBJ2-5,ASSFLRWGQGVLETQY
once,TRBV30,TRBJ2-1,AWTKAGITYNEQF
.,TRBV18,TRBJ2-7,ASPPGPNEQY
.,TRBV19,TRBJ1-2,ASSPTRTVNYGYT
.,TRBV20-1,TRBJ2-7,SARSYYEQY
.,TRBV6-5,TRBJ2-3,ASSRTGILTDTQY
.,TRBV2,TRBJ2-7,ASSRGYSYEQY
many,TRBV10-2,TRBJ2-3,ASSEGGASTDTQY
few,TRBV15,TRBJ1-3,ATSTLGGSGNTIY
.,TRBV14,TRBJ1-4,ASSQGGQGRITEKLF
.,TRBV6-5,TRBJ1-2,ASSYAADYGYT
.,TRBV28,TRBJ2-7,AGSRVGDEQY
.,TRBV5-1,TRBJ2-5,ASSLGGRQETQY
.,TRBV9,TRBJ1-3,ASSPASIQGTGPGNTIY
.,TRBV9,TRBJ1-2,ASSRWTGGLNYGYT
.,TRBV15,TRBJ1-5,AVRSGGPYSNQPQH
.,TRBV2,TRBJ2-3,ASRLESSSTDTQY
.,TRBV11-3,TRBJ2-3,ASSLRGTDTQY
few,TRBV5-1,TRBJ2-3,ASSDPGADTQY
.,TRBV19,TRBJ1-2,ASSILRPVTDNYGYT
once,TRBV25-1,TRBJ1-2,ASSGAAGAYGYT
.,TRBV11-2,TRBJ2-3,ASSLETSGATDTQY
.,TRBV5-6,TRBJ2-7,ASSPRQGPFYEQY
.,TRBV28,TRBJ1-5,ASSLFGGRLEPQH
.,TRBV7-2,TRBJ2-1,ASSQTSATNNEQF
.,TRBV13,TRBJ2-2,ASNSGGAAGELF
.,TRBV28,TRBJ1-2,ASSLTGLYGYT
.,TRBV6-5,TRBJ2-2,ASSYISHYGELF
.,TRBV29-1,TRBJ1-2,SVIPGTGNYGYT
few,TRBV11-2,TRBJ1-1,ASNYPLTEAF
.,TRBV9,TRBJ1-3,ASSVVAGYSGNTIY
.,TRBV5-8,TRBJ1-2,ASSQSRTGSTGYGYT
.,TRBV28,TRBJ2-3,ASSKGTSGLTDTQY
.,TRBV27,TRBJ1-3,ASSFLPPRDTDTIY
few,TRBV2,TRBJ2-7,ASRPRLAGGNYEQY
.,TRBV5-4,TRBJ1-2,ASGGDRGFGYT
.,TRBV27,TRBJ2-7,ASSALLAGGPGEQY
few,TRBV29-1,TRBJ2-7,SVTGTSGSYEQY
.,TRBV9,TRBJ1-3,ASSGENTIY
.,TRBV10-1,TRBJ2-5,ASSAPGQETQY
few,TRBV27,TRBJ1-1,ASSFGGRTEAF
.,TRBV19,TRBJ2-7,ASSYKYEQY
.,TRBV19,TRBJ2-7,ASSLPGGSYEQY
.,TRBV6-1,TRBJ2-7,ASSEGRTYEQY